This entry lists 21 T cell receptor beta chains sequenced from one sample in a study of shared clonotypes between healthy human individuals. The table came from immunoSEQ multiplex PCR; TCRdb's copy has only in-frame clones and leaves some out. The sample has more than 2,000,000 clones; just over 90% are singletons. Sequencing used naive CD4+ T cells from PBMCs. Subset denoted: CD45RA+ positively selected. The receptors stem from a man in his late teens or twenties in good health. Some clones in this sample may be carry-over from other donors' samples.

The V and J genes are TRBV10-3 and TRBJ2-1, with D hard to call. This CDR3 comprises 15 residues. The V end lost 4 bases, the J end lost 1 base, and 11 bases lay between the germline ends. Germline-derived CDR1 and CDR2 are ENHRY and SYGVKD. DNA of the CDR3: TGTGCCATCAGTGTGCTAGTATCATCCTACAATGAGCAGTTCTTC. Translation: CAISVLVSSYNEQFF.

This sequence joins TRBV29-1 and TRBJ1-2; D call uncertain. The CDR3 covers 12 residues. The V and J ends lost 7 bases and 4 bases respectively, with 13 bases between them. CDR1 and CDR2 from the germline V gene are SQVTM and ANQGSEA. The CDR3 reads CSAPRATYGYTF. In nucleotides, the CDR3 is TGCAGCGCGCCCCGGGCGACCTATGGCTACACCTTC.

V and J are TRBV30 and TRBJ2-3; no clear D gene. V lost 8 bases and J 0 bases, leaving 15 bases between the germline ends. Per germline, CDR1 GTSNPN and CDR2 SVGIG (reference sequence). The length of the CDR3 is 14 residues. The CDR3 reads CASLTSRSTDTQYF. The DNA of the CDR3 is TGTGCCAGCCTGACCTCAAGAAGCACAGATACGCAGTATTTT.

The V gene is TRBV30, the J gene TRBJ2-1; D possibly corresponds to TRBD1 (7 bases). CDR1 is GTSNPN and CDR2 is SVGIG in the germline V gene (reference sequence). The V end lost 1 base, the J end lost 10 bases, and 11 bases lay between the germline ends. The CDR3 sequence is 12 residues long. The CDR3 region is CAWSGPGGEQFF. CDR3 nucleotides: TGTGCCTGGAGTGGACCAGGGGGGGAGCAGTTCTTC.

The genes are TRBV5-1 and TRBJ1-3, with 9 bases identical to TRBD1. The CDR3 is 15 amino acids. CDR1 and CDR2 from the germline V gene are SGHRS and YFSETQ. J gave up 2 bases and V 3 bases, and 3 bases lay outside the gene matches. The CDR3 nucleotides are TGCGCCAGCAGCTCACAGGGGGCTCCTGGAAACACCATATATTTT. Encoded protein: CASSSQGAPGNTIYF.

V and J are TRBV7-6 and TRBJ1-1; the D gene is possibly TRBD1 (5 bases). From germline, CDR1 is SGHVS and CDR2 FNYEAQ. Trimming stripped 4 bases from V and 11 bases from J, with 11 bases between. This CDR3 is built from 11 residues. CDR3 sequence: CASSWGRAAFF. The CDR3 DNA follows: TGTGCCAGCAGCTGGGGCAGGGCCGCTTTCTTT.

This sequence joins TRBV11-2 and TRBJ1-3; D unresolved. The length of the CDR3 is 14 residues. CDR1 SGHAT and CDR2 FQNNGV come from the germline V gene. V was shortened by 1 base and J by 0 bases, with 4 bases between the two germline ends. CDR3 in amino acids: CASSLGFSGNTIYF. Here the CDR3 DNA reads TGTGCCAGCAGCTTAGGCTTCTCTGGAAACACCATATATTTT.

This chain links TRBV10-3 with TRBJ2-7; no reliable D call. This CDR3 has 13 amino acids. V gave up 6 bases and J gave up 2 bases, with 11 bases separating them. The germline CDR1 and CDR2 sequences are ENHRY and SYGVKD. The CDR3 bases are TGTGCCATCAGCAGACTGGCCGCCTACGAGCAGTACTTC. Translating gives CAISRLAAYEQYF.

The V call is TRBV7-9, the J call TRBJ2-2; TRBD2 might be the D (5 bases). The CDR3 has 15 amino acids. Trimming took 5 bases from V and 4 from J, leaving 14 bases between them. CDR1 and CDR2 from the germline V gene are SEHNR and FQNEAQ (reference sequence). The CDR3 loop is CASSIGVGGTGELFF. As DNA, the CDR3 is TGTGCCAGCAGCATCGGGGTAGGAGGCACCGGGGAGCTGTTTTTT.

On this clone: Distinct nucleotide sequences in the sample also encode this CDR3. The chain links TRBV6-1 to TRBJ2-4, with no clear D. The germline V and J ends were trimmed by 3 bases and 0 bases, with 9 bases remaining between them. CDR3 length: 15 residues. Germline V CDR1 and CDR2: MNHNS, SASEGT. The CDR3 sequence is CASSEVGLAKNIQYF. DNA for the CDR3: TGTGCCAGCAGTGAGGTCGGGCTAGCCAAAAACATTCAGTACTTC.

This chain joins TRBV28 and TRBJ2-7; 10 nucleotides line up with TRBD1. The CDR3 loop spans 16 amino acids. Germline CDR1 is MDHEN and CDR2 is SYDVKM. The ends lost 3 bases at V and 3 bases at J; junction bases unmatched: 8. The CDR3 DNA sequence: TGTGCCAGCAGTTTGGTATCCGGGACAGGGGTCTACGAGCAGTACTTC. This encodes CASSLVSGTGVYEQYF.

This sequence joins TRBV6-6 and TRBJ2-2; 7 nucleotides line up with TRBD1. V shed 2 bases and J 3 bases; nucleotides not matched to a gene: 3. Per the germline V gene, CDR1 is MNHNY and CDR2 is SVGAGI (reference sequence). CDR3 length: 15 residues. The CDR3 protein is CASSYRGQHTGELFF. CDR3 bases: TGTGCCAGCAGTTACAGGGGGCAGCACACCGGGGAGCTGTTTTTT.

The V call is TRBV5-1, the J call TRBJ2-6, with no clear D. The V gene lost 2 bases and the J gene lost 0 bases, with 3 bases spanning the gap. Per the germline V gene, CDR1 is SGHRS and CDR2 is YFSETQ. This CDR3 contains 14 residues. This CDR3 reads CASSFTSGANVLTF. The CDR3 DNA follows: TGCGCCAGCAGCTTCACCTCTGGGGCCAACGTCCTGACTTTC.

V gene TRBV7-2 combines with J gene TRBJ1-5; D is unclear. This CDR3 is 13 amino acids long. V lost 5 bases and J lost 5, with 10 bases in between. CDR1 and CDR2 (germline): SGHTA, FQGNSA. The CDR3 spells CASSLIGDQPQHF. In nucleotides, the CDR3 is TGTGCCAGCAGCCTCATCGGCGATCAGCCCCAGCATTTT.

Details on this clone: Other DNA sequences in the same sample also yield this CDR3. The CDR3 loop reads CASRTSGRSSYEQYF. In nucleotides, the CDR3 is TGTGCCAGCAGGACTAGCGGGAGGAGCTCCTACGAGCAGTACTTC. The chain couples TRBV28 to TRBJ2-7, with TRBD2 matching 13 bases. J lost 0 bases, V lost 6 bases, and 2 bases had no gene match. The germline V gene encodes CDR1 MDHEN and CDR2 SYDVKM. CDR3 length equals 15 residues.

This clone has a handful of counts. V usage is TRBV2 and J usage is TRBJ1-3; D unresolved. Between the trimmed V and J ends, which lost 5 bases and 7 bases, there was a span of 9 bases. The length of the CDR3 is 12 residues. Germline CDR1 is SNHLY and CDR2 is FYNNEI. The CDR3 nucleotides read TGTGCCAGCAGTAGCATTAGGAACACCATATATTTT. This codes for CASSSIRNTIYF.

The rearrangement joins TRBV28 to TRBJ2-3; D is undetermined. V dropped 5 bases and J dropped 2 bases, with 20 bases sitting between them. The germline V gene encodes CDR1 MDHEN and CDR2 SYDVKM. The CDR3 is 17 amino acids. In DNA form, the CDR3 reads TGTGCCAGCAGTCTCGAGCCCGGCAGAAAGTACACAGATACGCAGTATTTT. It codes for CASSLEPGRKYTDTQYF.

With regard to this clone: The sample carries other DNA sequences with the same CDR3. V gene TRBV6-6 combines with J gene TRBJ2-7, with TRBD2 matching over 12 bases. The junction had 4 bases not matched to a gene; V was cut back by 6 bases and J by 4 bases. Germline V CDR1 and CDR2: MNHNY, SVGAGI (reference sequence). The CDR3 runs to 14 residues. CDR3 region: CASRGLAGSYEQYF. CDR3 DNA sequence: TGTGCCAGCAGAGGACTAGCGGGGAGTTACGAGCAGTACTTC.

V and J are TRBV30 and TRBJ1-2, with TRBD1 matching 9 bases. Per germline, CDR1 GTSNPN and CDR2 SVGIG (reference sequence). The junction had 9 bases not matched to a gene; V was cut back by 3 bases and J by 4 bases. The CDR3 spans 15 residues. The CDR3 here is CAWRAWTGVFYGYTF. In DNA, the CDR3 is TGTGCCTGGAGAGCCTGGACAGGGGTTTTCTATGGCTACACCTTC.

The chain combines TRBV7-8 with TRBJ2-2; D call uncertain. V shed 6 bases and J shed 0 bases, with 14 bases lying between them. Germline V gene lookup returns CDR1 SGHVS and CDR2 FQNEAQ. The CDR3 sequence is 16 residues long. This CDR3 reads CASRQRREANTGELFF. As DNA, the CDR3 is TGTGCCAGCAGACAGAGAAGGGAAGCGAACACCGGGGAGCTGTTTTTT.

The rearrangement joins TRBV30 to TRBJ2-1; 10 positions match TRBD2. The junction had 7 bases not matched to a gene; V was cut back by 3 bases and J by 8 bases. Germline assignment: CDR1 GTSNPN and CDR2 SVGIG (reference sequence). This CDR3 comprises 14 residues. The CDR3 sequence: CAWSPSGSWDEQFF. The CDR3 DNA follows: TGTGCCTGGAGCCCTAGCGGGAGCTGGGATGAGCAGTTCTTC.